This T cell receptor (beta chain) was profiled in a study of T cells in Graves' hyperthyroidism and ophthalmopathy. Researchers amplified the TCR beta CDR3 regions from RNA transcripts. First-round RT-PCR of the TCR CDR3 relied on the HTBI primer set. From the multiplex PCR reads, TCRdb called clonotypes with MiXCR, one entry per CDR3 protein. The table has a few hundred thousand distinct CDR3 sequences, roughly 13% seen once. Notes on the study in general: A median around 6.8 months before onset, the model predicted ophthalmopathy.

Comment on this clonotype: Its antigen is as yet unknown.

Trimming removed 3 bases from V and 7 bases from J, with 16 bases in between. The CDR3 contains 15 residues. Graves' hyperthyroidism was deemed stable given no ophthalmopathy progression within 18 months. PBMCs were obtained from about 9.9 ml fresh peripheral blood. The source material was blood. The TCR originated in a woman aged 18-29 years with Graves' hyperthyroidism. J is TRBJ2-4 and V is TRBV12-3 or TRBV12-4, with D possibly being TRBD2 (6 bases). The CDR3 is CASSFAGLQGNIQYF. The CDR3 DNA reads TGTGCCAGCAGTTTTGCGGGACTCCAAGGGAACATTCAGTACTTC.